The entry below gives a single T cell receptor (beta chain) sequence along with its context. From germline, CDR1 is SGHNT and CDR2 YENEEA. The CDR3 totals 15 residues. With V trimmed by 1 base and J by 5 bases, 4 bases remained unmatched. The data were obtained in a study of control samples from healthy donors and cancer patients. Repertoires were generated with immunoSEQ multiplex PCR, while TCRdb's copy carries only in-frame clones and drops some. The sample includes 51,000 or so clones, approximately 80% of them seen just once. The TCR was taken from a man in his 70s in good health. The chain carries TRBV11-3 and TRBJ1-4; 7 nucleotides line up with TRBD1. Sequencing used blood. The CDR3 is CASSLGQGQNEKLFF. CDR3 nucleotide sequence: TGTGCCAGCAGCTTAGGACAGGGACAGAATGAAAAACTGTTTTTT. Supplemented by reference TRBV11-3 and TRBJ1-4, the full variable domain reads EAGVVQSPRYKIIEKKQPVAFWCNPISGHNTLYWYLQNLGQGPELLIRYENEEAVDDSQLPKDRFSAERLKGVDSTLKIQPAELGDSAVYLCASSLGQGQNEKLFFGSGTQLSVL.